This T cell receptor (beta chain) came from a study of Graves' ophthalmopathy and Graves' hyperthyroidism. The study enrolled ophthalmopathy donors with moderate-to-severe activity, CAS ≥3, NOSPECS ≥4 and duration under 3 months. This clonotype was seen many times. The CDR3 totals 14 residues. Germline CDR1 and CDR2: SGHRS and YFSETQ. Trimming removed 0 bases at V and 3 bases at J, with 9 bases between. RNA transcripts were the source from which TCR beta CDR3 regions were amplified. HTBI primers were used in a first-round RT-PCR, which preceded a second-round multiplex PCR. Using its own MiXCR run on the multiplex PCR reads, TCRdb lists one record per CDR3 protein. The data hold roughly 480,000 distinct CDR3 sequences, with 13% to 15% observed a single time.

The clonotype originates from a woman aged 25 to 39 with Graves' ophthalmopathy. The sequencing input was blood. The chain uses TRBV5-1 and TRBJ1-1, with D possibly matching TRBD1 (5 bases). The CDR3 bases are TGCGCCAGCAGCTTGGGACAGTCGTACACTGAAGCTTTCTTT. Amino acid sequence: CASSLGQSYTEAFF.